The 2 T cell receptor beta chains presented below share a single source sample, sequenced in a study of regulatory T cells in long-lasting Graves disease (dated by TCRdb to 2020 to 2022). The meaning of the sample's time point label: newly diagnosed GD, antithyroid drugs for less than 3 months. For both TCR sequencing and RNA sequencing, RNA was extracted from PBMCs in TRIzol. Libraries were prepared through multiplex PCR. The sequencer listed for this sample is Illumina HiSeq 4000. To build TCR beta libraries, CDR3 regions were amplified by Arm-PCR using iRepertoire HTBI primers. TCRdb's own reprocessing of the public reads used fastp at Q25 and MiXCR and kept productive beta chains. Every entry covers one CDR3 protein and lists the most common genes and DNA from its rows. The sample table records fewer than 550,000 distinct CDR3 sequences; roughly 15% of these occur just once. Roughly 23% of the sample rests with the top ten.

These sequences were also reported in another study, on T cells in Graves' hyperthyroidism and ophthalmopathy.

The starting material was peripheral blood mononuclear cells (PBMCs), obtained at new diagnosis, from a patient treated with antithyroid drugs. The source is a woman aged 18 to 35 with Graves disease. Donor details come from another sample of the same person, matched by shared clones.

The chain employs TRBV15 and TRBJ1-1; D may be TRBD1 (5 bases). Germline V gene sequence: CDR1 LNHNV, CDR2 YYDKDF (reference sequence). There are 13 residues in the CDR3. CDR3 protein: CATLLDTNTEAFF. The CDR3 DNA sequence: TGTGCTACTCTCCTGGACACGAACACTGAAGCTTTCTTT. Variable domain in full (rest from reference TRBV15 and TRBJ1-1): DAMVIQNPRYQVTQFGKPVTLSCSQTLNHNVMYWYQQKSSQAPKLLFHYYDKDFNNEADTPDNFQSRRPNTSFCFLDIRSPGLGDTAMYLCATLLDTNTEAFFGQGTRLTVV.

This clonotype occurred many times. V and J are TRBV16 and TRBJ1-1, with 8 bases matching TRBD1. The J segment lost 1 base and the V segment lost 3 bases, leaving 1 base of the junction unmatched. This CDR3 contains 14 residues. The germline V gene encodes CDR1 KGHSY and CDR2 FQNENV. The CDR3 sequence: CASSHGTGNTEAFF. As DNA, the CDR3 is TGTGCCAGCAGCCATGGGACAGGGAACACTGAAGCTTTCTTT.